Given below is one TCR beta chain in context. Its antigen has not been determined. Per-base qualities were not stored, and no clone one base away is much larger. TCRbeta CDR3 regions were amplified from genomic DNA using the immunoSEQ Assay, a bias-controlled multiplex PCR. The paper's data handling went like this. Nucleated cell counts per sample were estimated from amplification of reference gene primers within the assay. To quantify the absolute abundance of each unique TCRbeta CDR3 rearrangement, sequence reads were collapsed and filtered. For each sample, productive Simpson clonality was calculated as the square root of Simpson's diversity index across productive rearrangements. The immuneACCESS repertoire file appears here via TCRdb, limited to in-frame rearrangements. These files lack a portion of the clones; in checked studies, under half of the deficit traces to unresolved V genes, and the cause of the others is not known. V, J and clone size were drawn from that table, and D and trimming were deduced from the DNA. The table for this sample lists about 380,000 clones; roughly 80% of them were counted only once. Roughly 1.2% of the sample goes to the ten largest clones.

The sample belongs to a study of blood T cell repertoires in COVID-19 (dated by TCRdb to the early 2020s). As for the study more broadly: Samples covering the acute and convalescent phases of COVID-19 were provided by collaborators in the United States, Italy and Spain. The material from the prospective study consisted of cDNA or gDNA derived from T cells, B-cell-depleted T cells, or PBMCs. Subjects who had been exposed to COVID-19, were actively infected with it, or had recovered from it provided the deeply sampled blood TCRbeta repertoires that made up the dataset. The repertoires were made available in a free public database intended to serve as a resource for research on the immune response to SARS-CoV-2. Samples came from the ongoing ImmuneRACE study (first 160 participants) plus 1,254 subjects from 6 global collaborators. A de-identified subject ID, COVID-19 status, age in years and sex were almost always included in the sample metadata. HLA class I and class II types, where available, came from metadata supplied by the sample provider rather than from assay-based typing.

Sequences SGHVS (CDR1) and FQNEAQ (CDR2) are obtained from the germline V gene. Between the V and J ends, shortened by 1 base and 1 base respectively, the junction contains 7 bases. The CDR3, from cysteine to phenylalanine, totals 14 residues. Kept here is only the CDR3 DNA, which spans 42 bases and is read in frame from base 1. Study-wide findings and limitations: The amount of clinical and demographic metadata varied by source and participant and was provided uncurated.

Collaborating institutions collected whole blood in K2EDTA tubes following their own protocols. For TCRbeta analysis, collaborators shipped samples in one of three forms: frozen whole blood, isolated PBMCs, or DNA extracted from either of those sample types. Sequenced sample: peripheral blood. The V gene is TRBV7-8 and the J gene is TRBJ1-1; the D segment cannot be called with confidence. This receptor was obtained from a human donor with acute or convalescent COVID-19. The donor label of this sample is uncertain. The nucleotide sequence is TGTGCCAGCAGCTTAGGGGCGGGGAACACTGAAGCTTTCTTT. Translated, this gives CASSLGAGNTEAFF.